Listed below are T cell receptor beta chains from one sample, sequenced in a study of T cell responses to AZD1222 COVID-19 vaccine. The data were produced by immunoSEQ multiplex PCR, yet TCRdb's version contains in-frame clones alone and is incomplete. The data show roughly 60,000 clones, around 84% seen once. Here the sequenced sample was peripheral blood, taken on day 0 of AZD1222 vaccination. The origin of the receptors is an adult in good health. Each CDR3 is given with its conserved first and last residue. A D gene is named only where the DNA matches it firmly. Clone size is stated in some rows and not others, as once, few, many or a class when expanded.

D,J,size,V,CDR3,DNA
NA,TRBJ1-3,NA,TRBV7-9,CASSSGVPSGNTIYF,TGTGCCAGCAGCTCGGGGGTCCCCTCTGGAAACACCATATATTTT
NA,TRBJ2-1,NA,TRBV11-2,CASSLARYNEQFF,TGTGCCAGCAGCTTGGCCAGGTACAATGAGCAGTTCTTC
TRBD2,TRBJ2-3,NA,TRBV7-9,CASSLAGTSSRIRQYF,TGTGCCAGCAGCTTAGCCGGGACTAGCTCCCGCATACGACAGTATTTT
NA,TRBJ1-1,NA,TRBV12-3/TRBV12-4,CASSRGLNTEAFF,TGTGCCAGCAGTAGAGGACTGAACACTGAAGCTTTCTTT
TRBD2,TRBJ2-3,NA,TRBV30,CAWTSGRETDTQYF,TGTGCCTGGACTAGCGGGAGGGAAACAGATACGCAGTATTTT
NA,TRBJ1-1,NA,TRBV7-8,CASSPAGMNTEAFF,TGTGCCAGCAGCCCCGCTGGCATGAACACTGAAGCTTTCTTT
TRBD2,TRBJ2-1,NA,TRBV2,CASSWGGSLGNEQFF,TGTGCCAGCAGTTGGGGCGGGAGTTTAGGGAATGAGCAGTTCTTC
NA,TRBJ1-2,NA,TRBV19,CASSMGAWEAYGYTF,TGTGCCAGTAGTATGGGGGCTTGGGAAGCCTATGGCTACACCTTC
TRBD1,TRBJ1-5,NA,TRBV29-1,CSVIGQGGGTNQPQHF,TGCAGCGTCATCGGACAGGGTGGAGGGACAAATCAGCCCCAGCATTTT
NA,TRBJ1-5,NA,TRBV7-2,CASSLGGLGAQPQHF,TGTGCCAGCAGCTTAGGGGGTTTGGGGGCCCAGCCCCAGCATTTT
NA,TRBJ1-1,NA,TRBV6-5,CASSTTGSTEAFF,TGTGCCAGCAGCACTACAGGGAGTACTGAAGCTTTCTTT
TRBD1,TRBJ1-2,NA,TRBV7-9,CASSSQGGYTF,TGTGCCAGCAGCTCACAGGGGGGCTACACCTTC
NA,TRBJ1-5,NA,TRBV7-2,CASSGHGRGNQPQHF,TGTGCCAGCAGCGGACACGGAAGGGGGAATCAGCCCCAGCATTTT
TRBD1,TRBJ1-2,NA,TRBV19,CASSPQGWIRYGYTF,TGTGCCAGTAGTCCACAGGGGTGGATTAGGTATGGCTACACCTTC
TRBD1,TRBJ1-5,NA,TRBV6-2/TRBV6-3,CASSYQTGRVSNQPQHF,TGTGCCAGCAGTTACCAGACAGGGAGAGTGAGCAATCAGCCCCAGCATTTT
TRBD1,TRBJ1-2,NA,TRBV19,CASRDRVYGYTF,TGTGCCAGCCGGGACAGGGTTTATGGCTACACCTTC
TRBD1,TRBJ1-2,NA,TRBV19,CASSIPGQGKTNYGYTF,TGTGCCAGTAGTATTCCTGGACAGGGCAAAACTAACTATGGCTACACCTTC
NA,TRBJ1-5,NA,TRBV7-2,CASSLDRDSNQPQHF,TGTGCCAGCAGCCTGGACAGAGATAGCAATCAGCCCCAGCATTTT
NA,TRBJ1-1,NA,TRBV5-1,CASSFFYTGNTEAFF,TGCGCCAGCAGTTTTTTCTACACAGGGAATACTGAAGCTTTCTTT
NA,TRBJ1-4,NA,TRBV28,CASSSGQLRNEKLFF,TGTGCCAGCAGTTCAGGACAGCTCCGTAATGAAAAACTGTTTTTT
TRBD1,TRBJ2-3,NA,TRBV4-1,CASSQDSRTGTQDTQYF,TGCGCCAGCAGCCAAGATTCCCGGACAGGGACACAAGATACGCAGTATTTT
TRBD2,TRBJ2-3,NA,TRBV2,CASSERASSGRDTQYF,TGTGCCAGCAGTGAAAGAGCGTCTAGCGGGAGGGATACGCAGTATTTT
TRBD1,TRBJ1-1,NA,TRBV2,CASSAQGGSTEAFF,TGTGCCAGCAGTGCTCAGGGGGGGAGCACTGAAGCTTTCTTT
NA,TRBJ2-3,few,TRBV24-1,CATSVSPGLPQYF,TGTGCCACCAGTGTATCTCCGGGGCTACCCCAGTATTTT
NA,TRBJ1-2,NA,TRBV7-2,CASSLFPQSNYGYTF,TGTGCCAGCAGCTTATTTCCCCAGAGTAACTATGGCTACACCTTC
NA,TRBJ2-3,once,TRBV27,CASSLQQAVDTQYF,TGTGCCAGCAGTTTACAACAGGCAGTAGATACGCAGTATTTT
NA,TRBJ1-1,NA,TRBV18,CASSPSQEGGTEAFF,TGTGCCAGCTCACCTTCCCAGGAGGGAGGCACTGAAGCTTTCTTT
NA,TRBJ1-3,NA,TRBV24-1,CATSDFSGNTIYF,TGTGCCACCAGTGATTTTTCTGGAAACACCATATATTTT
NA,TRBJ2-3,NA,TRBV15,CATSSRFSGTSTDTQYF,TGTGCCACCAGCAGTCGGTTCTCCGGGACTAGCACAGATACGCAGTATTTT
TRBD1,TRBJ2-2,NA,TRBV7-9,CASSSGTGWTGELFF,TGTGCCAGCAGCTCCGGGACAGGGTGGACCGGGGAGCTGTTTTTT
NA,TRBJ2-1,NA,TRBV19,CASYQENGAYNEQFF,TGTGCCAGTTACCAGGAGAATGGGGCCTACAATGAGCAGTTCTTC
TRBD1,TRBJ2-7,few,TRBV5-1,CASKRTGGDEQYF,TGCGCCAGCAAACGGACAGGGGGCGACGAGCAGTACTTC
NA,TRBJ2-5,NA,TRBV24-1,CATGVAWEKTQYF,TGTGCCACCGGGGTGGCCTGGGAGAAGACCCAGTACTTC
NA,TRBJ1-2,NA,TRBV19,CASSIGPGANYGYTF,TGTGCCAGTAGTATAGGGCCCGGGGCTAACTATGGCTACACCTTC
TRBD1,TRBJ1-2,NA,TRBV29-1,CSVGGTGGYGYTF,TGCAGCGTTGGAGGGACAGGGGGCTACGGCTACACCTTC
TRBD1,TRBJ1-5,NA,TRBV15,CATSTVWGRGNQPQHF,TGTGCCACCAGCACCGTTTGGGGCAGGGGGAATCAGCCCCAGCATTTT
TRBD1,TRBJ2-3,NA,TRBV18,CASSPGQGTDTQYF,TGTGCCAGCTCACCCGGACAGGGCACAGATACGCAGTATTTT
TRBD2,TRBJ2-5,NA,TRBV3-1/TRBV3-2,CASTPGLGGQTQYF,TGTGCCAGCACCCCGGGACTAGGGGGGCAGACCCAGTACTTC
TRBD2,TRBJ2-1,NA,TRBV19,CASSSPPGTSRLYNEQFF,TGTGCCAGTAGTAGCCCCCCAGGGACTAGCAGATTGTACAATGAGCAGTTCTTC
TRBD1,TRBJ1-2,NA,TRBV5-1,CASSLPHPGQGNYGYTF,TGCGCCAGCAGCTTGCCCCACCCGGGACAGGGGAACTATGGCTACACCTTC
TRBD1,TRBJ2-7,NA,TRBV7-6,CASSIGQGAITYEQYF,TGTGCCAGCAGCATAGGACAGGGGGCGATTACCTACGAGCAGTACTTC